The 13 T cell receptor beta chains listed next were all sequenced from one sample in a study of blood T cell repertoires in COVID-19. Produced via immunoSEQ multiplex PCR; TCRdb's table is partial and in-frame only. The sample includes more than 95,000 clones, roughly four fifths of them seen just once. Sequenced: peripheral blood. Receptors were obtained from a man aged 60-69 years with acute or convalescent COVID-19.

This clone was counted between two and nine times. CDR3 in DNA: TGTGCCAGCAGCTTCCCCGGGAACTCCTACGAGCAGTACTTC. Protein product: CASSFPGNSYEQYF. This chain joins TRBV11-1 and TRBJ2-7, with a tentative D call TRBD2 (5 bases). Per the germline V gene, CDR1 is SGHAT and CDR2 is FQDESV (reference sequence). This CDR3 is 14 amino acids long. Trimming cost V 3 bases and J 0 bases, with 9 bases left between them.

This clone has just a few counts. This chain's CDR3 is CATSLAGGYNEQFF. The CDR3 bases are TGTGCCACCTCACTAGCGGGAGGGTACAATGAGCAGTTCTTC. The rearrangement uses TRBV7-9 and TRBJ2-1; 13 bases line up with TRBD2. Losses at the gene ends were 10 bases for V and 4 bases for J; bases not matched to a gene: 4. Per the germline V gene, CDR1 is SEHNR and CDR2 is FQNEAQ (reference sequence). The CDR3 sequence is 14 residues long.

The chain combines TRBV11-1 with TRBJ1-1; no clear D. This CDR3 has 13 residues. The germline V gene encodes CDR1 SGHAT and CDR2 FQDESV (reference sequence). Trimming took 8 bases from V and 0 from J, leaving 10 bases between them. In nucleotides, the CDR3 is TGTGCCAGCCACCGGGTTTTGAACACTGAAGCTTTCTTT. This encodes CASHRVLNTEAFF. Supplemented by reference TRBV11-1 and TRBJ1-1, the full variable domain reads EAEVAQSPRYKITEKSQAVAFWCDPISGHATLYWYRQILGQGPELLVQFQDESVVDDSQLPKDRFSAERLKGVDSTLKIQPAELGDSAMYLCASHRVLNTEAFFGQGTRLTVV.

As regards this clone: The junction shows a germline mismatch at one end, possibly a read error. The gene calls are TRBV7-7 and TRBJ2-5, with TRBD2 matching 7 bases. Germline V gene sequence: CDR1 SSHAT, CDR2 FNYEAQ (reference sequence). The CDR3 is 16 residues long. CDR3 sequence: CASSLGYLAGVETQYF. CDR3 coding DNA: TGTGCTAGCAGCTTAGGGTACTTGGCGGGAGTAGAGACCCAGTACTTC.

The chain recombines TRBV10-2 with TRBJ2-5, with D possibly TRBD2 on 6 matching bases. Trimming took off 1 base at V and 1 base at J, with 10 bases between the two ends. Germline assignment: CDR1 WSHSY and CDR2 SAAADI. There are 15 residues in the CDR3. The CDR3 bases are TGCGCCAGCAGTGAGTACGTCGGGGGCCAAGAGACCCAGTACTTC. Translated: CASSEYVGGQETQYF.

The chain couples TRBV6-5 to TRBJ1-2; weak D call: TRBD1 (6 bases). Germline values: CDR1 MNHEY, CDR2 SVGAGI. With 5 bases removed from V and 5 bases from J, the gap between germline ends came to 18 bases. The CDR3 consists of 15 residues. The CDR3 DNA sequence: TGTGCCAGCAGTCCAACCACGGACAGTCTATATGGCTACACCTTC. Residues: CASSPTTDSLYGYTF.

The sample holds one count of this clone. The chain uses TRBV4-3 and TRBJ2-2; 12 nucleotides align to TRBD2. Looked up from germline, CDR1 is LGHNA and CDR2 is YSLEER. The CDR3 runs to 17 residues. Losses at the gene ends were 0 bases for V and 7 bases for J; bases not matched to a gene: 6. The CDR3 DNA reads TGCGCCAGCAGCCAAGATCCCTCTAGCGGGAGGGGCGGGGAGCTGTTTTTT. Protein product: CASSQDPSSGRGGELFF.

This sequence joins TRBV7-2 and TRBJ2-2, with a weak D call TRBD1 (6 bases). The ends were cut back, 4 bases at V and 1 base at J, with 10 bases in the middle. Germline V gene lookup returns CDR1 SGHTA and CDR2 FQGNSA. This CDR3 region has 15 residues. The DNA of the CDR3 is TGTGCCAGCAGCTACGGGACACTGAACACCGGGGAGCTGTTTTTT. Protein product: CASSYGTLNTGELFF.

The chain carries TRBV7-4 and TRBJ1-5, with D possibly matching TRBD1 (6 bases). The germline CDR1 and CDR2 sequences are SGHVT and SQSDAQ. V shed 4 bases and J shed 1 base, with 17 bases lying between them. CDR3 size: 17 residues. CDR3 bases: TGTGCCAGCAGCTACCCTACGGGGGGCTCGAGCAATCAGCCCCAGCATTTT. It translates to CASSYPTGGSSNQPQHF.

This rearrangement joins TRBV30 to TRBJ1-5; D gene uncertain. Between the trimmed V and J ends, which lost 1 base and 5 bases, there was a span of 6 bases. Germline V gives CDR1 GTSNPN, CDR2 SVGIG (reference sequence). The CDR3 runs 12 residues. The CDR3 protein is CAWSAPYQPQHF. Here the CDR3 DNA reads TGTGCCTGGAGTGCCCCTTATCAGCCCCAGCATTTT.

Comment on this clone: Its ends do not fully match the called genes, so a read error is possible. The gene calls are TRBV5-1 and TRBJ1-1; TRBD1 matches 8 bases. This CDR3 spans 19 amino acids. In germline, CDR1 is SGHRS, CDR2 YFSETQ. CDR3 residues: CASSGAPGQVHHGNTKAFF. DNA for the CDR3: TGCGCCAGCAGCGGGGCCCCGGGACAGGTCCATCATGGGAACACTAAAGCTTTCTTT.

This clone has just a few counts. The genes are TRBV3-1 (or the pseudogene TRBV3-2) and TRBJ1-1; D is perhaps TRBD1 (6 bases). V was clipped by 1 base and J by 11 bases, with 11 bases between them. The CDR3 totals 12 residues. Looked up from germline, CDR1 is LGHDT and CDR2 is YNNKEL (reference sequence). CDR3 coding DNA: TGTGCCAGCAGCCAAGGCAGGGGTAGCGCTTTCTTT. Translation: CASSQGRGSAFF.

V and J are TRBV6-5 and TRBJ2-7; 9 positions agree with TRBD1. The CDR3 spans 15 residues. CDR1 and CDR2 from the germline V gene are MNHEY and SVGAGI. J gave up 3 bases and V 3 bases, and 6 bases lay outside the gene matches. The CDR3 spells CASSYGQGIYYEQYF. The CDR3 bases are TGTGCCAGCAGTTATGGACAGGGGATTTACTACGAGCAGTACTTC.